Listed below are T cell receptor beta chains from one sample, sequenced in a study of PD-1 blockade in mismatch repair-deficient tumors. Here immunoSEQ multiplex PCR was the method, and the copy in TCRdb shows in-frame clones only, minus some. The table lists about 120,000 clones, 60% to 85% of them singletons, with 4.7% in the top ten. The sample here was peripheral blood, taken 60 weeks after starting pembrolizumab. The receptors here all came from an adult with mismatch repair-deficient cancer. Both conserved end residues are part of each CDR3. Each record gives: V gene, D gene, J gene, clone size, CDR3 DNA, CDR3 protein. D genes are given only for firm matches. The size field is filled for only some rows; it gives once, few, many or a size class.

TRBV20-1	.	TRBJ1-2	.	TGCAGTGCTAGGGCAGGGGTCGGCTACACCTTC	CSARAGVGYTF
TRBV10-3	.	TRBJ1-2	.	TGTGCCATCAGTGATATGGGGGGCGACTATGGCTACACCTTC	CAISDMGGDYGYTF
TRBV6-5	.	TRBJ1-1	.	TGTGCCAGCAGTTACTCCCCCGGAGGAGACACTGAAGCTTTCTTT	CASSYSPGGDTEAFF
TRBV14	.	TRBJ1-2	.	TGTGCCAGCAGCCGAGTAGCCTCCGCAGGCTACACCTTC	CASSRVASAGYTF
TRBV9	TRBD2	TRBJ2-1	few	TGTGCCAGCAGCGCCTCCGGGACTAGCGGACACAATGAGCAGTTCTTC	CASSASGTSGHNEQFF
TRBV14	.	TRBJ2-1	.	TGTGCCAGCAGCCAACGGGGAAACTCCTACAATGAGCAGTTCTTC	CASSQRGNSYNEQFF
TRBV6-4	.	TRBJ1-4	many	TGTGCCAGCAGTGCCCCCCGACAAAACTGGGAAAAACTGTTTTTT	CASSAPRQNWEKLFF
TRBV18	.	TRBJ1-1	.	TGTGCCAGCTCAGTCGGCGGGGGGGGCACTGAAGCTTTCTTT	CASSVGGGGTEAFF
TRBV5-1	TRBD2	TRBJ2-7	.	TGCGCCAGCAGCTTGGCCGGGACTAGCGGGAGCGTGGAACAGTACTTC	CASSLAGTSGSVEQYF
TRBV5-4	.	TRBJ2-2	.	TGTGCCAGCAGGTCTGGAGTTCGTGGCACCGGGGAGCTGTTTTTT	CASRSGVRGTGELFF
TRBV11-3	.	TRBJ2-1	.	TGTGCCAGCAGCTCATGGAATTCCAATGAGCAGTTCTTC	CASSSWNSNEQFF
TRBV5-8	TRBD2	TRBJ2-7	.	TGTGCCAGCAGCCGTGGACTAGCGGGATCCTACGAGCAGTACTTC	CASSRGLAGSYEQYF
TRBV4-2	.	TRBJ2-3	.	TGTGCCAGCAGCGAAAGGGACTTCGACACAGATACGCAGTATTTT	CASSERDFDTDTQYF
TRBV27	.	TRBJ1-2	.	TGTGCCAGCAGTCCCCGGGGCCCTAACTATGGCTACACCTTC	CASSPRGPNYGYTF
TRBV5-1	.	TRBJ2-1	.	TGCGCCAGCAGTAAGACCACCAATGAGCAGTTCTTC	CASSKTTNEQFF
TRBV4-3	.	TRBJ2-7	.	TGCGCCAGCAGCCACACTCTAGACTACGAGCAGTACTTC	CASSHTLDYEQYF
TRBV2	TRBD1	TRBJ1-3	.	TGTGCCAGCAGTGAATTCTTAAGGACAGGGGCCAAGAGCTCTGGAAACACCATATATTTT	CASSEFLRTGAKSSGNTIYF
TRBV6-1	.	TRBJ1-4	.	TGTGCCAGCGGACCAACTGAAAAACTGTTTTTT	CASGPTEKLFF
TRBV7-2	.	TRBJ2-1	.	TGTGCCAGCAGCTTAGCAGGGCTAATGGTGAATGAGCAGTTCTTC	CASSLAGLMVNEQFF
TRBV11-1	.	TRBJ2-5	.	TGTGCCAGCAGCCTAACCGGGACTCAAGAGACCCAGTACTTC	CASSLTGTQETQYF
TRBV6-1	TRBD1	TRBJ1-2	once	TGTGCCAGCATTCTAGACAGGGGGCCTAACTATGGCTACACCTTC	CASILDRGPNYGYTF
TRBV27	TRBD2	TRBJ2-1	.	TGTGCCAGCAGTCCGGGGGCTAGCGGGGGGTACAATGAGCAGTTCTTC	CASSPGASGGYNEQFF
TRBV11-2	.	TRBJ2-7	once	TGTGCCAGCAGCTTAGCCAAGTATGGCGGTTCCTACGAGCAGTACTTC	CASSLAKYGGSYEQYF
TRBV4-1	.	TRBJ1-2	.	TGCGCCAGCAGCCTGTGGGTGGGTGGGGGGGGCTACACCTTC	CASSLWVGGGGYTF
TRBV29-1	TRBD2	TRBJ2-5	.	TGCAGCGTGGGACTAGCGGGAGTTGCCCAAGAGACCCAGTACTTC	CSVGLAGVAQETQYF
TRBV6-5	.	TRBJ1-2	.	TGTGCCAGCAGTCGGTCTGAGGGGCGCAGCTATGGCTACACCTTC	CASSRSEGRSYGYTF
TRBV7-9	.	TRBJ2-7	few	TGTGCCAGCAGCTTAGACAGCTCGGTAGGCGAGCAGTACTTC	CASSLDSSVGEQYF
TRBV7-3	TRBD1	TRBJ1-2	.	TGTGCCAGCAGCGCAGGACAGGCCGATCCAAACTATGGCTACACCTTC	CASSAGQADPNYGYTF
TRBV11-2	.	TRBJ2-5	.	TGTGCCAGCAGCATAGACAGTACCTCGGGGGAGACCCAGTACTTC	CASSIDSTSGETQYF
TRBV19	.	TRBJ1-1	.	TGTGCCAGTAGTATGATCGGGGCTGGGACTGAAGCTTTCTTT	CASSMIGAGTEAFF
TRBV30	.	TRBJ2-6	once	TGTGCCTGGGCTGTATCTGGGGCCAACGTCCTGACTTTC	CAWAVSGANVLTF
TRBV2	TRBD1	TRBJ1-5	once	TGTGCCAGCAACGGAATAGGGACAGCTTCGGGTCAGCCCCAGCATTTT	CASNGIGTASGQPQHF